Each of the 3 T cell receptor beta chains below was sequenced from the same sample in a study of blood T cell repertoires in COVID-19. Measured with immunoSEQ multiplex PCR; TCRdb has only the in-frame clones, and not every one. The sample shows fewer than 250,000 clones, 88% of them seen only once. Sequences were obtained from peripheral blood. These receptors were taken from a man in his 70s with acute or convalescent COVID-19.

V is TRBV19 and J is TRBJ1-1, with D perhaps TRBD1 (6 bases). The CDR3 is 16 residues long. The V end lost 6 bases, the J end lost 4 bases, and 21 bases lay between the germline ends. In germline, CDR1 is LNHDA, CDR2 SQIVND (reference sequence). The CDR3 protein is CASSSQGAGARTEAFF. The CDR3 DNA follows: TGTGCCAGTAGCTCTCAAGGGGCGGGGGCGCGCACTGAAGCTTTCTTT.

This clone was seen a few times. CDR3 protein: CASSRQGGTNTGELFF. DNA for the CDR3: TGTGCCAGTAGTAGGCAGGGTGGCACAAACACCGGGGAGCTGTTTTTT. The chain links TRBV19 to TRBJ2-2; possible D gene TRBD1, 5 bases. The CDR3 totals 16 residues. Trimming took 4 bases from V and 2 from J, leaving 14 bases between them. CDR1 and CDR2 from the germline V gene are LNHDA and SQIVND (reference sequence).

This clone has more than one count but fewer than ten. This CDR3 is CASSKRQGNTEAFF. The DNA of the CDR3 is TGTGCCAGCAGCAAGCGACAGGGGAACACTGAAGCTTTCTTT. This chain uses TRBV3-1 (or the pseudogene TRBV3-2) with TRBJ1-1; 7 bases align to TRBD1. The CDR3 totals 14 residues. The V segment lost 5 bases and the J segment 1 base; nucleotides outside the gene matches: 4. Germline lookup yields CDR1 LGHDT and CDR2 YNNKEL (reference sequence).